The subject of this entry is one TCR beta chain. Antigen: not known. These data originate in a study of T cell responses to AZD1222 COVID-19 vaccine. Study conclusions and caveats: Seropositive at baseline were only six or seven AZD1222 recipients.

Generated by immunoSEQ multiplex PCR, the TCRdb table keeps only in-frame clones and is missing some. The sample gives fewer than 120,000 clones, around 90% of which show up once; 1.6% is in the top ten. Germline CDR1 MNHEY, CDR2 SVGAGI. The V end lost 9 bases, the J end lost 0 bases, and 17 bases lay between the germline ends. This CDR3 region has 15 residues. This receptor was identified in an adult in good health. The specimen comprised peripheral blood, sampled on day 0 of AZD1222 vaccination. V gene TRBV6-5 combines with J gene TRBJ1-2, with no clear D. In DNA, the CDR3 is TGTGCCAGTGTGACCCCCGGCGTCGCTAACTATGGCTACACCTTC. Its protein product is CASVTPGVANYGYTF.